This record covers a single T cell receptor (beta chain). The antigen is not known. Blood was collected once per donor into heparin, averaging approximately 0.11 L. CDR1 and CDR2 from the germline V gene are KGHSH and LQKENI. The CDR3 totals 14 residues. Trimming took 4 bases from V and 5 from J, leaving 14 bases between them. Expressed TCRB transcripts were sequenced because the entire RNA isolate underwent reverse transcription. The assay was immunoSEQ multiplex PCR, and TCRdb's table has in-frame clones only and misses some. Of over 150,000 clones detected, 6.5% to 8.5% appear once; the ten largest clones hold about 0.5%. The data originate from a study of beta chain features in type 1 diabetes. As for the study in general: No patient-donor differences in age, gender, total cells or subset yield.

Study observations and caveats: Among all four CD4+ subsets, Type 1 diabetes patients had TCRB CDR3s that were moderately but significantly shorter.

This chain uses TRBV18 with TRBJ2-5, with unresolved D. The TCR comes from a woman younger than 35 with type 1 diabetes. Sequenced material: central memory CD4+ T cells from blood. CDR3 loop: CASSLLQDSETQYF. For the CDR3, the DNA is TGTGCCAGCTCACTACTTCAGGATTCGGAGACCCAGTACTTC.